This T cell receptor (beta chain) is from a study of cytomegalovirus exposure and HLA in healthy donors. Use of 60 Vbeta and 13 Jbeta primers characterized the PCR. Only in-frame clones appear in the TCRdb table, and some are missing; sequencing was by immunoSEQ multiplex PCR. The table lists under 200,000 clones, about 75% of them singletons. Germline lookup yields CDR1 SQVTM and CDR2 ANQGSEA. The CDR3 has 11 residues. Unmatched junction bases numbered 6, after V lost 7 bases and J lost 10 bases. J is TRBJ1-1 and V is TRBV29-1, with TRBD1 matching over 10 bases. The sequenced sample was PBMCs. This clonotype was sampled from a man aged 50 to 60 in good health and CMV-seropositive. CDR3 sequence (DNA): TGCAGCGCCCCCGGGGACAGGGGAGCTTTCTTT. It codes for CSAPGDRGAFF. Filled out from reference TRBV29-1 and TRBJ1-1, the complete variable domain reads SAVISQKPSRDICQRGTSLTIQCQVDSQVTMMFWYRQQPGQSLTLIATANQGSEATYESGFVIDKFPISRPNLTFSTLTVSNMSPEDSSIYLCSAPGDRGAFFGQGTRLTVV.